A selection of T cell receptor beta chains follows, all from one sample in a study of cytomegalovirus exposure and HLA in healthy donors. The data were produced by immunoSEQ multiplex PCR, yet TCRdb's version contains in-frame clones alone and is incomplete. The sample holds approximately 180,000 clones, about 80% seen once. Sequencing was performed on PBMCs. All receptors come from a man aged 30 to 45 in good health and CMV-seropositive. Each CDR3 is given with its conserved first and last residue. D genes are given only for firm matches. Clone size is stated in some rows and not others, as once, few, many or a class when expanded.

len	v_gene	j_gene	abundance	d_gene	CDR3aa	CDR3nt
15	TRBV4-3	TRBJ1-1	.	.	CASSQEGGRNTEAFF	TGCGCCAGCAGCCAAGAAGGGGGACGGAACACTGAAGCTTTCTTT
13	TRBV5-4	TRBJ2-7	.	.	CASSLTGSYEQYF	TGTGCCAGCAGTCTCACAGGGTCCTACGAGCAGTACTTC
16	TRBV5-1	TRBJ2-2	.	TRBD2	CASSWTSGSSTGELFF	TGCGCCAGCAGCTGGACTAGCGGGAGTTCGACCGGGGAGCTGTTTTTT
18	TRBV27	TRBJ2-6	.	.	CASSPFRQGLSGANVLTF	TGTGCCAGCAGTCCTTTTAGACAGGGACTCTCTGGGGCCAACGTCCTGACTTTC
15	TRBV5-1	TRBJ2-1	.	TRBD1	CASSLGAGGHNEQFF	TGCGCCAGCAGCCTTGGGGCAGGGGGCCACAATGAGCAGTTCTTC
15	TRBV7-2	TRBJ2-1	.	.	CASSLTWSSYNEQFF	TGTGCCAGCAGCTTAACGTGGAGCTCCTACAATGAGCAGTTCTTC
13	TRBV29-1	TRBJ2-3	.	TRBD1	CSVRGTGTDTQYF	TGCAGCGTCAGGGGGACAGGCACAGATACGCAGTATTTT
15	TRBV18	TRBJ1-1	.	.	CASSPFAGENTEAFF	TGTGCCAGCTCACCATTTGCCGGGGAGAACACTGAAGCTTTCTTT
16	TRBV11-2	TRBJ2-7	.	.	CASSLVGWSYSYEQYF	TGTGCCAGCAGCTTAGTTGGCTGGAGCTACTCCTACGAGCAGTACTTC
15	TRBV27	TRBJ2-7	.	TRBD2	CASSRTSGSPYEQYF	TGTGCCAGCAGTCGGACTAGCGGGTCTCCCTACGAGCAGTACTTC
15	TRBV7-9	TRBJ1-2	.	.	CASSRGYASNYGYTF	TGTGCCAGCTCCCGGGGGTACGCATCTAACTATGGCTACACCTTC
14	TRBV4-3	TRBJ2-2	few	.	CASSQRTGTGELFF	TGCGCCAGCAGCCAACGGACGGGGACCGGGGAGCTGTTTTTT
13	TRBV7-9	TRBJ2-4	.	.	CSSSGIAKNIQYF	TGTTCCAGCTCAGGGATAGCCAAAAACATTCAGTACTTC
15	TRBV7-2	TRBJ1-2	.	TRBD1	CASTVTGTGFYGYTF	TGTGCCAGCACCGTTACCGGGACAGGCTTCTATGGCTACACCTTC
16	TRBV19	TRBJ2-5	.	TRBD2	CASSITVSGGEETQYF	TGTGCCAGTAGTATCACCGTTAGCGGGGGGGAAGAGACCCAGTACTTC
16	TRBV25-1	TRBJ2-3	.	TRBD2	CASSTAGEGWTDTQYF	TGTGCCAGCAGTACGGCGGGGGAGGGCTGGACAGATACGCAGTATTTT
12	TRBV27	TRBJ2-3	few	.	CASSFLTDTQYF	TGTGCCAGCAGTTTCCTCACAGATACGCAGTATTTT
15	TRBV7-9	TRBJ1-4	.	.	CSSSGLGRPNEKLFF	TGTTCCAGCAGCGGACTGGGCAGACCGAATGAAAAACTGTTTTTT
14	TRBV2	TRBJ2-7	.	TRBD1	CASRDRGGKYEQYF	TGTGCCAGCAGGGACAGGGGGGGTAAATACGAGCAGTACTTC
12	TRBV18	TRBJ1-2	.	.	CASTTGPYGYTF	TGTGCCAGCACTACAGGCCCCTATGGCTACACCTTC
16	TRBV6-5	TRBJ1-1	.	TRBD1	CASSSITGGGNTEAFF	TGTGCCAGCAGTTCGATTACAGGGGGGGGAAACACTGAAGCTTTCTTT
15	TRBV9	TRBJ1-3	.	.	CASSPRGSSGNTIYF	TGTGCCAGCAGCCCTCGGGGTTCCTCTGGAAACACCATATATTTT
18	TRBV15	TRBJ1-1	.	TRBD1	CATSREGAGGLLNTEAFF	TGTGCCACCAGCAGAGAAGGGGCAGGGGGGTTATTGAACACTGAAGCTTTCTTT
14	TRBV6-1	TRBJ2-6	.	.	CASREGAGANVLTF	TGTGCCAGCAGAGAGGGGGCTGGGGCCAACGTCCTGACTTTC
13	TRBV9	TRBJ1-5	.	.	CASSRGDTNFQHF	TGTGCCAGCAGCAGAGGGGACACCAACTTCCAGCATTTT
17	TRBV5-1	TRBJ1-4	.	TRBD1	CASSPLQGAGTNEKLFF	TGCGCCAGCAGCCCATTACAGGGGGCAGGAACTAATGAAAAACTGTTTTTT
16	TRBV6-6	TRBJ2-1	.	TRBD2	CASSYSSGGRGNEQFF	TGTGCCAGCAGTTACTCTAGCGGGGGCCGAGGGAATGAGCAGTTCTTC
14	TRBV4-2	TRBJ1-1	.	.	CASSPYRDNTEAFF	TGTGCCAGCAGCCCGTACAGGGACAACACTGAAGCTTTCTTT
15	TRBV6-4	TRBJ1-4	.	.	CASSGFLATNEKLFF	TGTGCCAGCAGTGGGTTTCTAGCAACTAATGAAAAACTGTTTTTT
17	TRBV27	TRBJ1-6	.	.	CASRELQESSYNSPLHF	TGTGCCAGCAGGGAGCTACAGGAAAGCTCCTATAATTCACCCCTCCACTTT
15	TRBV28	TRBJ1-2	once	.	CASSYRGLRWYGYTF	TGTGCCAGCAGTTACCGAGGTCTAAGGTGGTATGGCTACACCTTC
14	TRBV6-1	TRBJ2-2	.	TRBD1	CASRGQLNTGELFF	TGTGCCAGCAGGGGACAGCTAAACACCGGGGAGCTGTTTTTT
17	TRBV11-3	TRBJ2-1	.	TRBD1	CASSPGQGPSLDNEQFF	TGTGCCAGCAGCCCGGGACAGGGCCCCTCTCTGGACAATGAGCAGTTCTTC
15	TRBV18	TRBJ1-1	.	TRBD1	CASSPSGTGMLEAFF	TGTGCCAGCTCGCCCTCCGGGACAGGGATGCTTGAAGCTTTCTTT
15	TRBV7-9	TRBJ2-1	.	.	CASSLAPGSTDEQFF	TGTGCCAGCAGCTTAGCGCCGGGTAGCACTGATGAGCAGTTCTTC
14	TRBV7-2	TRBJ2-2	.	.	CASSSVSGTGELFF	TGTGCCAGCAGCTCCGTTTCGGGGACCGGGGAGCTGTTTTTT
15	TRBV10-3	TRBJ2-2	.	TRBD2	CAVVAGPANTGELFF	TGTGCTGTCGTAGCGGGGCCCGCGAACACCGGGGAGCTGTTTTTT
14	TRBV5-1	TRBJ1-5	.	.	CASSLTGWGQPQHF	TGCGCCAGCAGCCTTACAGGGTGGGGGCAGCCCCAGCATTTT
18	TRBV7-9	TRBJ2-6	.	TRBD1	CSSSPDLGQGAGANVLTF	TGTTCCAGCAGCCCAGACCTCGGACAGGGGGCAGGGGCCAACGTCCTGACTTTC
18	TRBV11-2	TRBJ2-3	.	TRBD2	CASSPRTSGRTSTDTQYF	TGTGCCAGCAGCCCGCGGACTAGCGGGAGGACTAGCACAGATACGCAGTATTTT
11	TRBV10-1	TRBJ1-1	.	.	CAVKGGQWAFF	TGCGCCGTCAAGGGCGGACAATGGGCTTTCTTT
15	TRBV6-5	TRBJ1-2	.	.	CASRPPLADNYGYTF	TGTGCCAGCAGGCCACCCTTGGCAGATAACTATGGCTACACCTTC
17	TRBV5-6	TRBJ1-6	.	.	CASSLSLTTATNSPLHF	TGTGCCAGCAGCTTGTCCTTAACGACAGCAACTAATTCACCCCTCCACTTT
16	TRBV25-1	TRBJ1-6	.	TRBD1	CASSESGTGYNSPLHF	TGTGCCAGCAGTGAATCGGGGACAGGGTACAATTCACCCCTCCACTTT
15	TRBV11-2	TRBJ2-7	few	.	CASSLVLATGYEQYF	TGTGCCAGCAGCCTCGTGTTGGCGACTGGTTACGAGCAGTACTTC
14	TRBV7-2	TRBJ2-7	.	TRBD1	CASSLNRGSYEQYF	TGTGCCAGCAGCTTAAACAGGGGCTCCTACGAGCAGTACTTC